This record covers a single T cell receptor (beta chain). This CDR3 comprises 15 residues. Germline V gene lookup returns CDR1 MNHNS and CDR2 SASEGT. With 4 bases clipped from V and 3 bases from J, the junction kept 5 bases outside the gene matches. Clones were read by immunoSEQ multiplex PCR, and TCRdb kept only the in-frame ones, dropping some. The table has around 13,000 clones, approximately 67% seen once; the top ten hold approximately 3%. The data derive from a study of neoadjuvant anti-PD-1 for oral cavity cancer. Stated time point: after neoadjuvant nivolumab, at surgical resection. The receptor was isolated from a person aged 40 to 85 with oral cavity squamous cell carcinoma. Sequenced material: PBMCs, taken after nivolumab (anti-PD-1) treatment. This chain connects TRBV6-1 to TRBJ2-1; 8 positions agree with TRBD1. The CDR3 nucleotides read TGTGCCAGCAGTGGCGACAGGGGTTACTACAATGAGCAGTTCTTC. It codes for CASSGDRGYYNEQFF.